A single sample gave rise to the 13 T cell receptor beta chains below, sequenced in a study of CD8 T cells in ankylosing spondylitis. In TCRdb, the 5' RACE reads were re-called with MiXCR into one record per CDR3 protein. Here the sample spans roughly 300,000 distinct CDR3 sequences, 7.5% to 9% being singletons. These TCRs' antigens remain unknown. Study-level results: Ankylosing spondylitis blood appeared to carry a characteristic TCR beta motif of roughly 8 highly homologous variants.

The sequencing input was blood, either unsorted or a sorted T cell fraction (not recorded which). The source of these receptors is a male donor with ankylosing spondylitis.

This clonotype was observed many times. The J gene is TRBJ2-1, the V gene TRBV27; 7 positions agree with TRBD2. Germline CDR1 MNHEY, CDR2 SMNVEV (reference sequence). Germline trimming cut 1 base from V and 8 bases from J; bases unmatched to any gene: 11. The CDR3 is made up of 16 amino acids. The CDR3 sequence is CASSLFLGGLLHEQFF. The CDR3 region has the DNA TGTGCCAGCAGTTTATTTCTGGGAGGGCTGCTCCATGAGCAGTTCTTC.

This chain links TRBV9 with TRBJ1-1; D is possibly TRBD1 (5 bases). This CDR3 comprises 13 residues. Germline V lookup: CDR1 SGDLS, CDR2 YYNGEE. V was trimmed by 3 bases and J by 1 base, leaving 7 bases between them. For the CDR3, the DNA is TGTGCCAGCAGCGGACAGCCGAACACTGAAGCTTTCTTT. This translates into CASSGQPNTEAFF.

This clonotype has ten or more counts. The CDR3 region has the DNA TGTGCCACGCGGGACGAAGGCGGGGAGCTGTTTTTT. Encoded protein: CATRDEGGELFF. The J gene is TRBJ2-2, the V gene TRBV24-1, with a possible D match to TRBD2 (6 bases). There are 12 residues in the CDR3. The germline CDR1 and CDR2 sequences are KGHDR and SFDVKD. V was pared by 10 bases and J by 7 bases, with 12 bases between.

This clonotype was detected many times. This chain joins TRBV12-3 or TRBV12-4 and TRBJ2-1; tentative D call: TRBD2 (6 bases). Trimming removed 8 bases at V and 3 bases at J, with 8 bases between. CDR3 length equals 12 residues. The CDR3 here is CASSGLYNEQFF. DNA for the CDR3: TGTGCCAGCTCGGGACTCTACAATGAGCAGTTCTTC.

In its sample, this clonotype was seen a few times. V gene TRBV7-2 combines with J gene TRBJ2-5, with 11 bases matching TRBD2. CDR1 is SGHTA and CDR2 is FQGNSA in the germline V gene. V gave up 10 bases and J gave up 5 bases; unmatched junction bases: 6. This CDR3 region has 13 residues. DNA for the CDR3: TGTGCCACACGACTAGCGGGAAGGGAGACCCAGTACTTC. Its protein is CATRLAGRETQYF.

As to this clonotype: A much larger clone is a single base away; this may be a read error. J is TRBJ1-1 and V is TRBV29-1; D is unclear. Germline V gene lookup returns CDR1 SQVTM and CDR2 ANQGSEA. The CDR3 extends over 13 amino acids. The CDR3 region has the DNA TGCAGCGTTGAAGAGGTCCGAAACACTGAAGCTCTCTTT. It codes for CSVEEVRNTEALF.

At least ten counts were recorded for this clonotype. The chain couples TRBV5-1 to TRBJ2-1, with a tentative D call TRBD2 (6 bases). The CDR3 runs 13 residues. Germline assignment: CDR1 SGHRS and CDR2 YFSETQ. Trimming took off 1 base at V and 6 bases at J, with 8 bases between the two ends. CDR3 nucleotides: TGCGCCAGCAGCTTGTTGGGGGGCAATGAGCAGTTCTTC. Translated: CASSLLGGNEQFF.

This clonotype appeared many times. V gene TRBV5-6 combines with J gene TRBJ1-5, with a tentative D call TRBD1 (6 bases). Germline assignment: CDR1 SGHDT and CDR2 YYEEEE. V lost 2 bases and J 4 bases, leaving 10 bases between the germline ends. The CDR3 is 14 amino acids. CDR3 sequence (DNA): TGTGCCAGCAGCTTACCAGGACAGAATCAGCCCCAGCATTTT. Translation gives CASSLPGQNQPQHF.

Only a few counts were recorded for this clonotype. The V and J genes are TRBV6-2 or TRBV6-3 and TRBJ2-1, with 14 positions matching TRBD2. CDR1 and CDR2 from the germline V gene are MNHEY and SVGEGT. Trimming removed 6 bases from V and 12 bases from J; junction bases left unmatched: 10. The CDR3 is 15 residues long. Here the CDR3 DNA reads TGTGCCAGCAGCCTCGGGACTAGCGGGAGCAGCCGGCAGTTCTTC. This encodes CASSLGTSGSSRQFF.

This clonotype was observed a handful of times. The V gene is TRBV4-2, the J gene TRBJ2-2; 8 bases are shared with TRBD1. This CDR3 spans 16 amino acids. Germline lookup yields CDR1 LGHNA and CDR2 YNFKEQ. V lost 4 bases and J lost 4; bases outside the gene matches: 8. CDR3 DNA: TGTGCCAGCAGCCCCCTAACAGGGGGTGTCACCGGGGAGCTGTTTTTT. Translating gives CASSPLTGGVTGELFF.

The rearrangement uses TRBV4-1 and TRBJ2-4, with a weak D call TRBD1 (5 bases). This CDR3 has 17 amino acids. Trimming removed 1 base from V and 3 bases from J, with 16 bases in between. Germline assignment: CDR1 MGHRA and CDR2 YSYEKL. CDR3 amino acids: CASSQGAALQVKNIQYF. The CDR3 DNA sequence: TGCGCCAGCAGCCAAGGAGCTGCGCTACAGGTCAAAAACATTCAGTACTTC.

In its sample, this clonotype was seen many times. The chain joins TRBV18 to TRBJ1-1; 8 positions agree with TRBD1. Germline assignment: CDR1 KGHSH and CDR2 LQKENI. This CDR3 comprises 14 residues. With V trimmed by 6 bases and J by 5 bases, 8 bases remained unmatched. Written as DNA, the CDR3 is TGTGCCAGCTCGTCGGTTCAGGGGGCGACTGAAGCTTTCTTT. It is translated as CASSSVQGATEAFF. The entire variable domain, with the rest obtained from reference TRBV18 and TRBJ1-1, is as follows: NAGVMQNPRHLVRRRGQEARLRCSPMKGHSHVYWYRQLPEEGLKFMVYLQKENIIDESGMPKERFSAEFPKEGPSILRIQQVVRGDSAAYFCASSSVQGATEAFFGQGTRLTVV.

This clonotype has ten or more counts. Relative to the germline gene, one junction end is altered; a read error may explain this. The chain has TRBV20-1 and TRBJ1-3, with TRBD1 matching over 8 bases. Germline V gene lookup returns CDR1 DFQATT and CDR2 SNEGSKA (reference sequence). CDR3 length: 12 residues. The CDR3 protein is CSASGQGNTIHF. Written as DNA, the CDR3 is TGCAGTGCTAGTGGACAGGGAAACACCATACATTTT.